The 16 T cell receptor beta chains below all came from one sample that was sequenced in a study of Ad26.COV2.S vaccination and SARS-CoV-2 variants. Treatment here: roughly 18 received Ad26.COV2.S at low or high dose, single or two shots; 5 received placebo; per-sample allocation not given. The samples were gathered on day 63 after the first injection of vaccine or placebo. Here immunoSEQ multiplex PCR was the method, and the copy in TCRdb shows in-frame clones only, minus some. The sample includes over 350,000 clones, 75% to 90% of them seen just once. The sample consisted of peripheral blood, taken in a trial of Ad26.COV2.S vaccine versus placebo. These receptors originate from a person between 18 and 59 years old who received the Ad26.COV2.S COVID-19 vaccine or a placebo.

CDR3 coding DNA: TGTGCCAGCAGTGGACCCGGGGATACGCAGTATTTT. Protein sequence: CASSGPGDTQYF. This chain connects TRBV25-1 to TRBJ2-3; D unclear. Germline CDR1 and CDR2: MGHDK and SYGVNS. The germline V and J ends were trimmed by 4 bases and 6 bases, with 8 bases remaining between them. The CDR3 sequence is 12 residues long.

The rearrangement links TRBV19 to TRBJ1-2; D remains unclear. Trimming took 6 bases from V and 4 from J, leaving 9 bases between them. The CDR3 is 12 amino acids. The germline V gene has CDR1 LNHDA and CDR2 SQIVND (reference sequence). Here the CDR3 reads CASRSNIYGYTF. In DNA, the CDR3 is TGTGCCAGTAGGTCCAACATCTATGGCTACACCTTC.

The J gene is TRBJ1-1, the V gene TRBV13; 9 bases fit TRBD1. CDR3 length equals 12 residues. In germline, CDR1 is PRHDT, CDR2 FYEKMQ (reference sequence). V dropped 0 bases and J dropped 11; count of bases not matched to a gene: 1. In DNA form, the CDR3 reads TGTGCCAGCAGCTTAGGGACAGGGGGTGCTTTCTTT. This gives the protein CASSLGTGGAFF.

The chain has TRBV7-9 and TRBJ2-5, with D perhaps matching TRBD1 or TRBD2 (7 bases each). The germline CDR1 and CDR2 sequences are SEHNR and FQNEAQ (reference sequence). This CDR3 has 14 amino acids. V dropped 5 bases and J dropped 4 bases, with 14 bases sitting between them. CDR3 nucleotide sequence: TGTGCCAGCAGCCCAGGGGGGGGCAGAGAGACCCAGTACTTC. Its protein is CASSPGGGRETQYF.

This chain joins TRBV20-1 and TRBJ2-1; no clear D. CDR1 is DFQATT, CDR2 SNEGSKA, per germline (reference sequence). The CDR3 extends over 10 amino acids. V lost 3 bases and J lost 10, with 7 bases in between. This CDR3 is CSASSYEQFF. The CDR3 coding sequence is TGCAGTGCTAGTTCATACGAGCAGTTCTTC.

The V call is TRBV12-5, the J call TRBJ1-2; D not certain. V shed 3 bases and J shed 8 bases, with 19 bases lying between them. This CDR3 contains 15 residues. Germline assignment: CDR1 LGHNT and CDR2 FRNRAP. The CDR3 bases are TGTGCTAGTGGTTTCACCCCCGAGGTGGGCGGGGGCTACACCTTC. Its translation is CASGFTPEVGGGYTF.

V and J are TRBV7-9 and TRBJ2-5; D not resolved. Trimming stripped 3 bases from V and 0 bases from J, with 5 bases between. This CDR3 is 13 amino acids long. The germline CDR1 and CDR2 sequences are SEHNR and FQNEAQ (reference sequence). CDR3 DNA sequence: TGTGCCAGCAGCTTGGTTGACCAAGAGACCCAGTACTTC. Amino acids: CASSLVDQETQYF. Drawing the rest from reference TRBV7-9 and TRBJ2-5, the complete variable domain is DTGVSQNPRHKITKRGQNVTFRCDPISEHNRLYWYRQTLGQGPEFLTYFQNEAQLEKSRLLSDRFSAERPKGSFSTLEIQRTEQGDSAMYLCASSLVDQETQYFGPGTRLLVL.

CDR3 nucleotide sequence: TGCGCCAGCAGCCAATGGGTTCAGGACGGCCTAGAGCAGTACTTC. This codes for CASSQWVQDGLEQYF. The chain carries TRBV4-1 and TRBJ2-7; D is unclear. Trimming shortened V by 2 bases and J by 7 bases, and 18 bases separated the two germline ends. There are 15 residues in the CDR3. Germline loops: CDR1 MGHRA, CDR2 YSYEKL.

V and J are TRBV13 and TRBJ1-1; D call uncertain. The V and J ends lost 0 bases and 1 base respectively, with 12 bases between them. There are 16 residues in the CDR3. Germline V gives CDR1 PRHDT, CDR2 FYEKMQ (reference sequence). The DNA for the CDR3 is TGTGCCAGCAGCTTAGGCGGGCGACACGAGAACACTGAAGCTTTCTTT. Protein: CASSLGGRHENTEAFF.

J is TRBJ2-3 and V is TRBV30, with D unresolved. There are 13 residues in the CDR3. Germline-derived CDR1 and CDR2 are GTSNPN and SVGIG (reference sequence). Trimming stripped 0 bases from V and 6 bases from J, with 10 bases between. The CDR3 nucleotides are TGTGCCTGGAGTGTCGCGGTGGAGGATACGCAGTATTTT. It encodes CAWSVAVEDTQYF.

This chain links TRBV19 with TRBJ1-5; a possible D gene is TRBD1 (5 bases). There are 13 residues in the CDR3. Germline V gene lookup returns CDR1 LNHDA and CDR2 SQIVND (reference sequence). V gave up 7 bases and J gave up 3 bases, with 10 bases separating them. CDR3 bases: TGTGCCAGTAAAGACAGCCCCAATCAGCCCCAGCATTTT. This gives the protein CASKDSPNQPQHF.

V gene TRBV6-2 or TRBV6-3 combines with J gene TRBJ2-2, with a tentative D call TRBD2 (5 bases). This CDR3 is 15 amino acids long. V lost 7 bases and J lost 1, with 13 bases in between. Germline assignment: CDR1 MNHEY and CDR2 SVGEGT. CDR3 region: CASTPGNRNTGELFF. CDR3 DNA sequence: TGTGCCAGCACCCCGGGGAACAGGAACACCGGGGAGCTGTTTTTT.

The rearrangement joins TRBV30 to TRBJ1-2; 7 bases agree with TRBD1. With 5 bases clipped from V and 8 bases from J, the junction kept 8 bases outside the gene matches. The V gene's germline CDR1 is GTSNPN and CDR2 SVGIG (reference sequence). The CDR3 spans 12 residues. CDR3 amino acids: CAWGATGPGYTF. The CDR3 nucleotides read TGTGCCTGGGGGGCGACAGGGCCAGGCTACACCTTC.

This clone was counted once. The chain has TRBV14 and TRBJ1-1; 8 nucleotides agree with TRBD1. CDR1 is SGHDN and CDR2 is FVKESK in the germline V gene. This CDR3 has 16 residues. Trimming at V came to 4 bases and at J to 3 bases, leaving 10 bases not matched to a gene. The DNA for the CDR3 is TGTGCCAGCAGCCGGACAGGGAAACGCCTGGACACTGAAGCTTTCTTT. Its translation is CASSRTGKRLDTEAFF.

The V gene is TRBV6-6, the J gene TRBJ2-7, with D unclear. V was pared by 2 bases and J by 0 bases, with 5 bases between. Germline CDR1 reads MNHNY; CDR2 reads SVGAGI (reference sequence). The length of the CDR3 is 13 residues. For the CDR3, the DNA is TGTGCCAGCAGTTACGAGCCCTCCTACGAGCAGTACTTC. It yields the protein CASSYEPSYEQYF.

This sequence joins TRBV7-8 and TRBJ2-3; D remains ambiguous. Trimming pared 5 bases from V and 5 bases from J, leaving 17 bases between. The CDR3 has 15 amino acids. Germline lookup yields CDR1 SGHVS and CDR2 FQNEAQ. CDR3 sequence reads: CASSPGVWVGDTQYF. DNA for the CDR3: TGTGCCAGCAGCCCAGGCGTGTGGGTTGGAGATACGCAGTATTTT.